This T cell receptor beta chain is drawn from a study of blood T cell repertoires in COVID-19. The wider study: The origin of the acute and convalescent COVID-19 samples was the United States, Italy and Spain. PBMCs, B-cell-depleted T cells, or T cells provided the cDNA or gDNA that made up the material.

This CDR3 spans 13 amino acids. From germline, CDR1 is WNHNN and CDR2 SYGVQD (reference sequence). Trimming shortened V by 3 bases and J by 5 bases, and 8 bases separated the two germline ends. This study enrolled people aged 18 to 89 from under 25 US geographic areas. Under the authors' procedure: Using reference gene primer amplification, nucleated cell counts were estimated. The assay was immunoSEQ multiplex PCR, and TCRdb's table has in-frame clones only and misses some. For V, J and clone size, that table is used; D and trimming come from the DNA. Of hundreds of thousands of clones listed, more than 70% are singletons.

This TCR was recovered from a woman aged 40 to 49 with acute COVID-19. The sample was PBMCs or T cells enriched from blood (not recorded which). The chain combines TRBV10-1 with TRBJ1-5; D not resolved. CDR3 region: CASSEEVYQPQHF. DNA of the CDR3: TGCGCCAGCAGTGAAGAGGTATATCAGCCCCAGCATTTT.